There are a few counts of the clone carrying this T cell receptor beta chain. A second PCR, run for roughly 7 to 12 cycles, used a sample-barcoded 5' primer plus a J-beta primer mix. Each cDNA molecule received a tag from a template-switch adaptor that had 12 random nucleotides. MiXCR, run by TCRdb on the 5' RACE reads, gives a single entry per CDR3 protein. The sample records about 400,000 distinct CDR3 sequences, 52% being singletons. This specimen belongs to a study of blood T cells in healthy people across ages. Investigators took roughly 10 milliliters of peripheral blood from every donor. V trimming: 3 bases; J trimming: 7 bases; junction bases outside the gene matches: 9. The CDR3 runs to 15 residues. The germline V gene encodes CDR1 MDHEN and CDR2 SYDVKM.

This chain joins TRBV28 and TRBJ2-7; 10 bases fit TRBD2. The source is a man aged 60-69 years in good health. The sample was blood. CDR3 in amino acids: CASSFSLAGVREQYF. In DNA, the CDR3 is TGTGCCAGCAGTTTTAGCCTAGCGGGAGTAAGGGAGCAGTACTTC.